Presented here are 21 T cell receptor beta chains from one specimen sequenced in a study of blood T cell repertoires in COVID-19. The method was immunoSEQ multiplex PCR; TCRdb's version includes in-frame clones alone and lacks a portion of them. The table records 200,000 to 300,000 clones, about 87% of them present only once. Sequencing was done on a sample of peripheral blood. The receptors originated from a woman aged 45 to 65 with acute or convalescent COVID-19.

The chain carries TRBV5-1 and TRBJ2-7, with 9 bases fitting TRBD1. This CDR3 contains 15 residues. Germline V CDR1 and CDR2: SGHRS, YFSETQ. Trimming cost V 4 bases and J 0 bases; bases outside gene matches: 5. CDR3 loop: CASSPMTGGSYEQYF. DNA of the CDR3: TGCGCCAGCAGCCCAATGACAGGGGGCTCCTACGAGCAGTACTTC.

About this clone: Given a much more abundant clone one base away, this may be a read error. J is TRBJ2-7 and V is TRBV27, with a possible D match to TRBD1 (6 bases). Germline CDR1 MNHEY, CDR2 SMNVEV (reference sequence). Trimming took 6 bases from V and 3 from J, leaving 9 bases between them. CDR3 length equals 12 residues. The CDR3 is CASSLQGYEQYF. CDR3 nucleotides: TGTGCCAGCAGCCTACAGGGCTACGAGCAGTACTTC.

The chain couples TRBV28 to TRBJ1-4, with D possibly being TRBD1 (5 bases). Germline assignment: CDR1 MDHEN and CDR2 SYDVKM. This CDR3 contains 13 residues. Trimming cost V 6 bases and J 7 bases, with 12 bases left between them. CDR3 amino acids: CASRRGLLEKLFF. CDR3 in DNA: TGTGCCAGCAGGCGGGGGTTGCTTGAAAAACTGTTTTTT.

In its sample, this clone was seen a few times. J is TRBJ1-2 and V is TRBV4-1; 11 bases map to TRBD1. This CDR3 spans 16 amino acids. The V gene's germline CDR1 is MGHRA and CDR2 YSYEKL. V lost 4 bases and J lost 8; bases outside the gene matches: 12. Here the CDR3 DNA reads TGCGCCAGCAGCCGAGAAAACCCGGGACAGGGGGGAGGCTACACCTTC. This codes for CASSRENPGQGGGYTF.

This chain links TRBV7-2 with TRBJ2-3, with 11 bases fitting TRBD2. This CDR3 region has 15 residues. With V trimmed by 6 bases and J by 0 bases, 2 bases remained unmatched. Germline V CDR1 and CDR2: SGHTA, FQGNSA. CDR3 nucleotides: TGTGCCAGCAGATGGACTAGCGGGAGCACAGATACGCAGTATTTT. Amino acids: CASRWTSGSTDTQYF.

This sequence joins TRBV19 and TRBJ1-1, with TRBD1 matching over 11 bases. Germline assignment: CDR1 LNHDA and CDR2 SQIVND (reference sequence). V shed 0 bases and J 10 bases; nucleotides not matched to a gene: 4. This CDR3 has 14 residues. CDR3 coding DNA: TGTGCCAGTAGTATAGAACGGACAGGGGGCTCAGCTTTCTTT. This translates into CASSIERTGGSAFF.

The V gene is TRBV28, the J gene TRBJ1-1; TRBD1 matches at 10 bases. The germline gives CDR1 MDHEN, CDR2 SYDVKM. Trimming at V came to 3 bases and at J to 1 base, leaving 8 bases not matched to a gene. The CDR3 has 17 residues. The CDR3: CASSFRDRGLTNTEAFF. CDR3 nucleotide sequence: TGTGCCAGCAGTTTTCGAGACAGGGGGCTCACGAACACTGAAGCTTTCTTT.

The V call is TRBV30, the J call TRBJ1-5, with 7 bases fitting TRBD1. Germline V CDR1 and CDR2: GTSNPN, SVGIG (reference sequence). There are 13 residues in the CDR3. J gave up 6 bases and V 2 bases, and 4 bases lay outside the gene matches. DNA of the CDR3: TGTGCCTGGAGTACACAGGGGAGTCAGCCCCAGCATTTT. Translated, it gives CAWSTQGSQPQHF.

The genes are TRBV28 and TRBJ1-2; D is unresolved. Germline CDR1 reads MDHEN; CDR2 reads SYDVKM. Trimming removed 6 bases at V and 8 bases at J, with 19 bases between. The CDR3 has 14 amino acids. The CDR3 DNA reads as TGTGCCAGCAGCCCGACGCCGACTCCAGAGGGCTACACCTTC. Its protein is CASSPTPTPEGYTF.

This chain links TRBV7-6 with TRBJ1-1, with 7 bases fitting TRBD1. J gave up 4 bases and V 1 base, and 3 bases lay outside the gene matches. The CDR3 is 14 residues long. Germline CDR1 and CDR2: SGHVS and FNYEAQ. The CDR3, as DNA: TGTGCCAGCAGCTTAGACAGGGGAGTCACTGAAGCTTTCTTT. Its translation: CASSLDRGVTEAFF.

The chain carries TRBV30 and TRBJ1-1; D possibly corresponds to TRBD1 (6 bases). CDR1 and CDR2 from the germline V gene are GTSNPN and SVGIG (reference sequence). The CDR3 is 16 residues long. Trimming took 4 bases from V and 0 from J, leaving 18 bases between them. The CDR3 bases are TGTGCCTGGATTATTTTAGGACAGACCATGAACACTGAAGCTTTCTTT. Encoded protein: CAWIILGQTMNTEAFF.

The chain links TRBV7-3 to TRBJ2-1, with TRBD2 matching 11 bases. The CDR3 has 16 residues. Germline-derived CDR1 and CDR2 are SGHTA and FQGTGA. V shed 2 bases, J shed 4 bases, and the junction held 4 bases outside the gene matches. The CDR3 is CASSLGTSGDYNEQFF. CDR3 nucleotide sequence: TGTGCCAGCAGCTTAGGGACTAGCGGAGATTACAATGAGCAGTTCTTC.

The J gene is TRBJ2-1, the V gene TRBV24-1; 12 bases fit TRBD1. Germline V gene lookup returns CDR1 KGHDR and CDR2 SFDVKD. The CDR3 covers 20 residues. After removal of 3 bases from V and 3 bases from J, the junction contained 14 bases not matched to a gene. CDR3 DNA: TGTGCCACCAGTGATCCCTCGGGACAGGGGGCGAGGAGGGACTACAATGAGCAGTTCTTC. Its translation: CATSDPSGQGARRDYNEQFF.

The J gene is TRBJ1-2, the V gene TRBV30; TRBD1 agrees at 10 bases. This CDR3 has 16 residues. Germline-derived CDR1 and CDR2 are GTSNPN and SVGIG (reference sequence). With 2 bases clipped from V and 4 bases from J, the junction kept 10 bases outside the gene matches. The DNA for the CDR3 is TGTGCCTGGAGTATGACAGGGGGCGAGGGATTCTATGGCTACACCTTC. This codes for CAWSMTGGEGFYGYTF.

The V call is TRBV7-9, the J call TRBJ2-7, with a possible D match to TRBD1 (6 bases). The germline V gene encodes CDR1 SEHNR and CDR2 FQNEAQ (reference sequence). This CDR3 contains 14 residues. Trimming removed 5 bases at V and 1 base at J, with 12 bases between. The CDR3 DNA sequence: TGTGCCAGCAGCCAAGACAGGCCATCCTACGAGCAGTACTTC. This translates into CASSQDRPSYEQYF.

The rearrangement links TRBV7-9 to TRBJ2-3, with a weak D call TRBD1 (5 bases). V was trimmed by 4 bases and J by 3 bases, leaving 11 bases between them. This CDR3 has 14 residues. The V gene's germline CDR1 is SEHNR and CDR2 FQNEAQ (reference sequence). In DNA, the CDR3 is TGTGCCAGCAGCTCTTCAGGGTCAACAGATACGCAGTATTTT. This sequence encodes CASSSSGSTDTQYF.

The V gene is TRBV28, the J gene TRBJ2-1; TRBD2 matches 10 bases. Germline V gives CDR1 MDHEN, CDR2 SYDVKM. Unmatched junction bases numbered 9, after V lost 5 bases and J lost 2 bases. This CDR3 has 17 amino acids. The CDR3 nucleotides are TGTGCCAGCAGTATTGCAAGCGGGAGGGGGGCCTACAATGAGCAGTTCTTC. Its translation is CASSIASGRGAYNEQFF. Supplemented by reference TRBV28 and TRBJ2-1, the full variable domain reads DVKVTQSSRYLVKRTGEKVFLECVQDMDHENMFWYRQDPGLGLRLIYFSYDVKMKEKGDIPEGYSVSREKKERFSLILESASTNQTSMYLCASSIASGRGAYNEQFFGPGTRLTVL.

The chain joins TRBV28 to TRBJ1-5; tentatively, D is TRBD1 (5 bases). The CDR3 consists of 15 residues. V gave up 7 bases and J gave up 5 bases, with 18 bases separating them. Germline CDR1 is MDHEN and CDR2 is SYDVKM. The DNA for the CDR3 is TGTGCCAGCACTCCTGCAGGGCGCGGGGATCAGCCCCAGCATTTT. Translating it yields CASTPAGRGDQPQHF.

The CDR3 region is CASRNETGPYGYTF. The CDR3, as DNA: TGTGCCAGCAGAAATGAGACAGGGCCCTATGGCTACACCTTC. V is TRBV7-8 and J is TRBJ1-2; 7 bases match TRBD1. Germline CDR1 and CDR2: SGHVS and FQNEAQ. The junction had 8 bases not matched to a gene; V was cut back by 6 bases and J by 4 bases. The CDR3 contains 14 residues.

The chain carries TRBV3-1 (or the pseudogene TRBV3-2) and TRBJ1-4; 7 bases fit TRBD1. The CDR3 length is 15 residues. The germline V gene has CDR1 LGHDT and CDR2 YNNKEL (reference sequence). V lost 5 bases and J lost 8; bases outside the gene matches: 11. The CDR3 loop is CASSKRQGDNEKLFF. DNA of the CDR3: TGTGCCAGCAGCAAACGACAGGGAGATAACGAAAAACTGTTTTTT.

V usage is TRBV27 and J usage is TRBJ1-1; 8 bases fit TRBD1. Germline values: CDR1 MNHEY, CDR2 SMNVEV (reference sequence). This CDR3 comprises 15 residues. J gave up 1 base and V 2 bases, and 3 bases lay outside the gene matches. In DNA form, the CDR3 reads TGTGCCAGCAGTTTACCAGGACAGGGGAACACTGAAGCTTTCTTT. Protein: CASSLPGQGNTEAFF.